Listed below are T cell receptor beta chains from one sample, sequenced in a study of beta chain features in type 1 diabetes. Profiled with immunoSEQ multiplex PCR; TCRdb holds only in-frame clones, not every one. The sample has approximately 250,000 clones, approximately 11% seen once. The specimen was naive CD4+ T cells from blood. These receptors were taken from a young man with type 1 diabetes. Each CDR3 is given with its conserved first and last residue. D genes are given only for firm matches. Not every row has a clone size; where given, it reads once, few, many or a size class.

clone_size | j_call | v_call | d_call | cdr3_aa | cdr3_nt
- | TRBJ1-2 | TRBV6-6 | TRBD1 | CASSPGTDYGYTF | TGTGCCAGCAGCCCCGGGACAGACTATGGCTACACCTTC
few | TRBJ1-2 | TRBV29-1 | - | CSAQKPNYGYTF | TGCAGCGCACAAAAACCCAACTATGGCTACACCTTC
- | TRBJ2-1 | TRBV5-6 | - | CASSLDLSSYNEQFF | TGTGCCAGCAGCTTGGACTTGAGCTCCTACAATGAGCAGTTCTTC
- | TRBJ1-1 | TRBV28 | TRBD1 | CASRGQDSPATEAFF | TGTGCCAGCAGGGGACAGGATAGCCCGGCCACTGAAGCTTTCTTT
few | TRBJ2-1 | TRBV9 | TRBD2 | CASSLGLVGNEQFF | TGTGCCAGCAGCCTCGGACTAGTCGGGAATGAGCAGTTCTTC
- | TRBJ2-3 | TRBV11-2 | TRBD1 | CASSLVVQGGDTQYF | TGTGCCAGCAGCTTAGTGGTACAGGGGGGAGATACGCAGTATTTT
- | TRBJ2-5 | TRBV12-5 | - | CASGFTPRGLTETQYF | TGTGCTAGTGGTTTTACCCCACGGGGATTGACAGAGACCCAGTACTTC
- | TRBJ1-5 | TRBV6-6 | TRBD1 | CASSSGGGNQPQHF | TGTGCCAGCAGTTCAGGGGGCGGTAATCAGCCCCAGCATTTT
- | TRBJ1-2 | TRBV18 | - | CASSPAAAGTSGYTF | TGTGCCAGCTCACCAGCGGCCGCCGGGACAAGTGGCTACACCTTC
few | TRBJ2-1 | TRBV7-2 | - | CASSFLGEYNEQFF | TGTGCCAGCAGCTTTCTGGGAGAATACAATGAGCAGTTCTTC
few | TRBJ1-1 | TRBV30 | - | CAWSVRGFPNTEAFF | TGTGCCTGGAGTGTACGAGGGTTCCCGAACACTGAAGCTTTCTTT
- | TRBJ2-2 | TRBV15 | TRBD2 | CATSRDRTSGGTGELFF | TGTGCCACCAGCAGAGATCGGACTAGCGGGGGTACCGGGGAGCTGTTTTTT
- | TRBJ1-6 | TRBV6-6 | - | CASGEGGSSPLHF | TGTGCCAGCGGGGAGGGGGGTAGTTCACCCCTCCACTTT
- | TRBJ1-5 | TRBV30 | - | CASGAGDNQPQHF | TGTGCCTCGGGCGCGGGGGATAACCAGCCCCAGCATTTT
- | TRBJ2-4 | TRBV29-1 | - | CSVEDLKGAKNIQYF | TGCAGCGTTGAAGATCTTAAGGGGGCCAAAAACATTCAGTACTTC
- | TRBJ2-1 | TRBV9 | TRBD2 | CASSVSSGNNEQFF | TGTGCCAGCAGCGTATCTAGCGGGAACAATGAGCAGTTCTTC
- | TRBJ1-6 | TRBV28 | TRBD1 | CASSLGQGNSPLHF | TGTGCCAGCAGTCTGGGACAGGGTAATTCGCCCCTCCACTTT
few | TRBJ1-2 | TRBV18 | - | CASSPYSGDGYTF | TGTGCCAGCTCACCATATTCGGGGGATGGCTACACCTTC
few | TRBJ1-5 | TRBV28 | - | CASSGVSNQPQHF | TGTGCCAGCAGCGGAGTGAGCAATCAGCCCCAGCATTTT
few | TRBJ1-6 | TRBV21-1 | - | CASGGSQGSSSYNSPLHF | TGTGCCAGCGGCGGGTCACAGGGATCATCCTCCTATAATTCACCCCTCCACTTT
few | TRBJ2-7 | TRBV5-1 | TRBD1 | CASSLETGYSYEQYF | TGCGCCAGCAGCTTGGAGACAGGGTACTCCTACGAGCAGTACTTC
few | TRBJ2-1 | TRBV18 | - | CASSSTPRYNEQFF | TGTGCCAGCTCATCGACCCCGCGGTACAATGAGCAGTTCTTC
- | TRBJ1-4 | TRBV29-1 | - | CSALTEKLFF | TGCAGCGCGCTGACAGAAAAACTGTTTTTT
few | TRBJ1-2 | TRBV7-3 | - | CASSQGTLGGYTF | TGTGCCAGCAGCCAGGGTACTTTGGGTGGCTACACCTTC
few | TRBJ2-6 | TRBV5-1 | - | CASSNTRGGANVLTF | TGCGCCAGCAGCAACACTCGAGGGGGAGCCAACGTCCTGACTTTC
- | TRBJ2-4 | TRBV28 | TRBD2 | CASSLSRGGDIQYF | TGTGCCAGCAGTTTATCTCGGGGGGGGGACATTCAGTACTTC
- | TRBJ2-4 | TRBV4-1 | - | CASSAYGLPGNIQYF | TGCGCCAGCAGCGCCTATGGGCTACCGGGGAACATTCAGTACTTC
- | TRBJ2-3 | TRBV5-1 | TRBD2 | CASSYLAGAPTDTQYF | TGCGCCAGCAGCTATCTAGCGGGGGCACCCACAGATACGCAGTATTTT
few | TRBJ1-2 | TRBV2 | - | CASSEAGGDFFYGYTF | TGTGCCAGCAGTGAAGCGGGGGGGGATTTCTTCTATGGCTACACCTTC
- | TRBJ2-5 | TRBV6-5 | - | CATKKGGRGETQYF | TGTGCCACCAAAAAGGGGGGGCGCGGAGAGACCCAGTACTTC
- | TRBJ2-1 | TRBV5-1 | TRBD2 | CASSLGKLAGLYNEQFF | TGCGCCAGCAGCTTGGGGAAACTAGCGGGGCTCTACAATGAGCAGTTCTTC
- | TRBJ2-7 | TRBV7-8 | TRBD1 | CASTSRQGAGEQYF | TGTGCCAGCACCTCTAGACAGGGGGCGGGTGAGCAGTACTTC
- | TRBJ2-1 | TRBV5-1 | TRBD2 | CASSLAVSSGQLYNEQFF | TGCGCCAGCAGCTTGGCCGTGTCTAGCGGGCAACTTTACAATGAGCAGTTCTTC
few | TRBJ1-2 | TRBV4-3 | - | CASSQAWGPGGGYTF | TGCGCCAGCAGCCAAGCCTGGGGGCCCGGCGGAGGCTACACCTTC
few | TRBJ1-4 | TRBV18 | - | CASSPGARHNEKLFF | TGTGCCAGCTCACCAGGGGCGCGCCATAATGAAAAACTGTTTTTT
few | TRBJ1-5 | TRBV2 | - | CASTQQGVSNQPQHF | TGTGCCAGCACTCAACAGGGAGTAAGCAATCAGCCCCAGCATTTT
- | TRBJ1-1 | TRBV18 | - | CASSPYRESTEAFF | TGTGCCAGCTCACCGTACAGGGAAAGCACTGAAGCTTTCTTT
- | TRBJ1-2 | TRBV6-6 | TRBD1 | CASNRDSLNYGYTF | TGTGCCAGCAATCGGGACAGCCTAAACTATGGCTACACCTTC
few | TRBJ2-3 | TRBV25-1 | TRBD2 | CASSLAGFTDTQYF | TGTGCCAGCTCTCTAGCGGGCTTCACAGATACGCAGTATTTT
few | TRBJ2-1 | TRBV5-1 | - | CASSLEAEAYNEQFF | TGCGCCAGCAGCTTGGAGGCAGAGGCCTACAATGAGCAGTTCTTC
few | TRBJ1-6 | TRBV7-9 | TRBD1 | CASSPWDRGRSPLHF | TGTGCCAGCAGCCCCTGGGACAGGGGGCGATCACCCCTCCACTTT
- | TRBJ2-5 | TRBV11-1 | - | CASSHRGLKRDQYF | TGTGCCAGCAGCCACCGAGGACTGAAGAGAGACCAGTACTTC
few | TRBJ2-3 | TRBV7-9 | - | CASSSGLSTDTQYF | TGTGCCAGCAGCTCTGGGCTGAGCACAGATACGCAGTATTTT
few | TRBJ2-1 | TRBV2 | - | CASREYNEQFF | TGTGCCAGCAGAGAGTACAATGAGCAGTTCTTC
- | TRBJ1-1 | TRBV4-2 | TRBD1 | CASSQAGGRNTEAFF | TGTGCCAGCAGCCAAGCAGGGGGAAGGAACACTGAAGCTTTCTTT
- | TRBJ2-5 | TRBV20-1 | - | CSAHHFETQYF | TGCAGTGCTCATCATTTTGAGACCCAGTACTTC
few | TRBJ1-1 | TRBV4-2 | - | CASTTPGGRTEAFF | TGTGCCAGCACGACGCCCGGGGGGAGGACTGAAGCTTTCTTT
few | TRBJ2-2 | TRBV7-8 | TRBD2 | CASSLRLLAGGSTGELFF | TGTGCCAGCAGCTTAAGGCTACTAGCGGGGGGCAGCACCGGGGAGCTGTTTTTT
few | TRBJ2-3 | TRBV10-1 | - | CASKRTGTDTQYF | TGCGCCAGCAAACGGACAGGCACAGATACGCAGTATTTT
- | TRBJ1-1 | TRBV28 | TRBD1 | CASRSRTGFFF | TGTGCCAGCAGATCGAGGACAGGATTTTTCTTT
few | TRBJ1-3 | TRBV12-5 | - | CASGGSGNTIYF | TGTGCTAGTGGCGGCTCTGGAAACACCATATATTTT
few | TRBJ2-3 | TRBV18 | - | CASSPPYRGPPTQYF | TGTGCCAGCTCACCGCCCTATAGGGGTCCACCTACGCAGTATTTT
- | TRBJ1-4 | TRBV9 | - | CASSVGEGHGTLFF | TGTGCCAGCAGCGTAGGGGAGGGACATGGAACACTGTTTTTT
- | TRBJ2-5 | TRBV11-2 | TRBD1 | CASSQDPHRGPETQYF | TGCGCCAGCAGCCAAGACCCCCACAGGGGGCCAGAGACCCAGTACTTC
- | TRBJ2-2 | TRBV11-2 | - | CASSLGVVGELFF | TGTGCCAGCAGCTTAGGTGTCGTGGGGGAGCTGTTTTTT